This T cell receptor beta chain was profiled in a study of blood T cell repertoires in COVID-19 (TCRdb year 2020). Notes on the research overall: Samples from collaborators originated in the United States, Italy and Spain and spanned both the acute and convalescent phases of COVID-19. The material from the prospective study consisted of cDNA or gDNA derived from T cells, B-cell-depleted T cells, or PBMCs. Deeply sampled blood TCRbeta repertoires from subjects exposed to, actively infected with, or recovered from COVID-19 were included in the dataset. Sample metadata almost always included a de-identified subject ID, COVID-19 status, age in years and sex. The repertoires were released in a freely available public database meant as a resource for research on the immune response to SARS-CoV-2. Where HLA class I and class II types were available, the types were taken from metadata supplied by the sample provider, not from assay-based typing. Samples came from the ongoing ImmuneRACE study (first 160 participants) plus 1,254 subjects from 6 global collaborators.

TCRbeta CDR3 regions were amplified from genomic DNA using the immunoSEQ Assay, a bias-controlled multiplex PCR. The authors' analysis ran thus. The number of nucleated cells in each sample was estimated by amplification of reference gene primers within the assay. To quantify the absolute abundance of each unique TCRbeta CDR3 rearrangement, sequence reads were collapsed and filtered. For each sample, productive Simpson clonality was calculated as the square root of Simpson's diversity index across productive rearrangements. TCRdb provides this immuneACCESS table in a form limited to in-frame rearrangements. Some clones are lacking; in checked studies, under half of them reflect an unresolved V gene, and why the rest are absent is not known. V and J calls and clone size are given by that table; D and trimming were obtained from the DNA. A total of about 24,000 clones appear in this sample, roughly nine tenths of them only once. Of the sample, approximately 19% falls within the top ten clones.

As encoded in the germline V gene (reference sequence), CDR1 is SGHNT while CDR2 is YYREEE. For this chain, trimming is 0 bases at the V end and 7 bases at the J end, and the number of junction bases without a gene match is 9. The CDR3 runs 16 amino acids, cysteine and phenylalanine included. The entry retains the CDR3 DNA only, 48 bases that are in frame from base 1. This clone showed up just once. The clone's antigen remains unknown. No much larger clonotype is one base removed from it; base qualities were not supplied. The collaborating institutions used their own protocols to collect whole blood in K2EDTA tubes. For TCRbeta analysis, collaborators shipped samples in one of three forms: frozen whole blood, isolated PBMCs, or DNA extracted from either of those sample types. General findings and caveats noted by the study authors: How much clinical and demographic metadata was included differed by source and by participant, and the metadata was provided uncurated.

Recombination joined TRBV5-4 with TRBJ2-1, and 8 bases in between align with TRBD2. Sequencing was done on a sample of peripheral blood. The source is a human donor in a cohort sampled during active COVID-19. The CDR3 has the sequence CASSLALAGFGNEQFF. The DNA sequence reads TGTGCCAGCAGCTTGGCCTTAGCGGGATTTGGGAATGAGCAGTTCTTC.